A single sample is the source of the 30 T cell receptor beta chains below, sequenced in a study of blood T cell repertoires in COVID-19. TCRdb's table, derived via immunoSEQ multiplex PCR, lists solely in-frame clones and lacks some. The sample records over 50,000 clones, 70% to 90% being singletons. The specimen was peripheral blood. Receptor source: a man between 60 and 75 years old with acute or convalescent COVID-19.

This chain links TRBV5-5 with TRBJ2-7; D may be TRBD2 (5 bases). V lost 2 bases and J lost 4, with 22 bases in between. Germline V gene data show CDR1 as SGHKS and CDR2 as YYEKEE (reference sequence). This CDR3 has 17 amino acids. CDR3 coding DNA: TGTGCCAGCAGCTTCCTAACCGTCCCGAGGGTGGCATACGAGCAGTACTTC. Translating gives CASSFLTVPRVAYEQYF.

The chain joins TRBV13 to TRBJ2-5; D is ambiguous. CDR3 size: 12 residues. Germline V CDR1 and CDR2: PRHDT, FYEKMQ (reference sequence). The V gene lost 5 bases and the J gene lost 2 bases, with 6 bases spanning the gap. The CDR3 nucleotides are TGTGCCAGCAGCCAGATACAAGAGACCCAGTACTTC. Its translation: CASSQIQETQYF. Drawing the rest from reference TRBV13 and TRBJ2-5, the complete variable domain is AAGVIQSPRHLIKEKRETATLKCYPIPRHDTVYWYQQGPGQDPQFLISFYEKMQSDKGSIPDRFSAQQFSDYHSELNMSSLELGDSALYFCASSQIQETQYFGPGTRLLVL.

This clone was seen at least ten times. The chain couples TRBV19 to TRBJ1-1; TRBD1 might be the D (5 bases). This CDR3 spans 13 amino acids. Germline lookup yields CDR1 LNHDA and CDR2 SQIVND (reference sequence). Trimming removed 7 bases from V and 0 bases from J, with 9 bases in between. This CDR3 reads CASMWGMNTEAFF. The CDR3 DNA reads as TGTGCCAGTATGTGGGGCATGAACACTGAAGCTTTCTTT.

The genes are TRBV5-1 and TRBJ1-1; possible D gene TRBD1, 5 bases. This CDR3 contains 14 residues. Germline V gives CDR1 SGHRS, CDR2 YFSETQ. The V and J ends lost 4 bases and 1 base respectively, with 11 bases between them. The CDR3 DNA reads TGCGCCAGCAGCACCCAGACAGCGAACACTGAAGCTTTCTTT. This gives the protein CASSTQTANTEAFF.

This clone was seen once. The chain carries TRBV4-2 and TRBJ1-4; TRBD1 matches 9 bases. CDR3 length: 14 amino acids. The V gene end was trimmed by 4 bases and the J gene end by 4 bases; junction bases not matched to a gene: 1. Germline-derived CDR1 and CDR2 are LGHNA and YNFKEQ. CDR3 DNA: TGTGCCAGCAGCCCGGGACAGGGTAATGAAAAACTGTTTTTT. The encoded protein is CASSPGQGNEKLFF.

CDR3 nucleotide sequence: TGTGCCAGCAGCTTAGGCGGAGCCGAGCAGTACTTC. Protein sequence: CASSLGGAEQYF. V usage is TRBV11-3 and J usage is TRBJ2-7; D gene uncertain. This CDR3 region has 12 residues. Trimming took 1 base from V and 6 from J, leaving 7 bases between them. Germline V gene lookup returns CDR1 SGHNT and CDR2 YENEEA.

The CDR3 loop reads CASSSGQFYEQYF. CDR3 nucleotide sequence: TGCGCCAGCAGTTCTGGACAGTTTTACGAGCAGTACTTC. The rearrangement links TRBV5-1 to TRBJ2-7; D perhaps matches TRBD1 (6 bases). There are 13 residues in the CDR3. Germline V gene lookup returns CDR1 SGHRS and CDR2 YFSETQ. V lost 5 bases, J lost 4 bases, and 13 bases lay in between.

The chain carries TRBV27 and TRBJ1-3; D is possibly TRBD1 (5 bases). The V end was cut by 0 bases, the J end by 2 bases, with 8 bases between. The CDR3 consists of 15 residues. CDR1 and CDR2 (germline): MNHEY, SMNVEV (reference sequence). The CDR3 nucleotides are TGTGCCAGCAGTTTATCCCGGACAACTGGAAACACCATATATTTT. It codes for CASSLSRTTGNTIYF.

The J gene is TRBJ1-5, the V gene TRBV7-2; maybe TRBD1 (6 bases). Germline CDR1 and CDR2: SGHTA and FQGNSA. The length of the CDR3 is 11 residues. The ends were cut back, 3 bases at V and 9 bases at J, with 6 bases in the middle. In nucleotides, the CDR3 is TGTGCCAGCAGCTTGACAGGGCCCCAGCATTTT. As protein: CASSLTGPQHF.

This chain uses TRBV18 with TRBJ2-5; D might be TRBD2 (5 bases). V dropped 3 bases and J dropped 5 bases, with 10 bases sitting between them. CDR1 is KGHSH and CDR2 is LQKENI in the germline V gene. The CDR3 has 13 amino acids. CDR3 sequence: CASSPDLRETQYF. The CDR3 coding sequence is TGTGCCAGCTCACCGGACTTACGGGAGACCCAGTACTTC.

This chain connects TRBV28 to TRBJ2-7, with 9 bases fitting TRBD2. The germline CDR1 and CDR2 sequences are MDHEN and SYDVKM. With V trimmed by 8 bases and J by 5 bases, 10 bases remained unmatched. The CDR3 loop spans 14 amino acids. The CDR3 spells CASLSSGGLNEQYF. CDR3 bases: TGTGCCAGCTTGTCCAGCGGGGGGCTGAACGAGCAGTACTTC.

The chain has TRBV5-4 and TRBJ1-2; no clear D. This CDR3 is built from 14 residues. Trimming removed 3 bases at V and 2 bases at J, with 11 bases between. The V gene's germline CDR1 is SGHNT and CDR2 YYREEE (reference sequence). The CDR3 here is CASSSPRGNYGYTF. The DNA of the CDR3 is TGTGCCAGCAGCTCCCCCCGTGGCAACTATGGCTACACCTTC.

The V and J genes are TRBV5-1 and TRBJ2-7, with TRBD2 as a possible D gene (7 bases). Trimming took off 3 bases at V and 10 bases at J, with 17 bases between the two ends. This CDR3 is 13 amino acids long. Per germline, CDR1 SGHRS and CDR2 YFSETQ. Here the CDR3 reads CASSSQGGGPQYF. DNA of the CDR3: TGCGCCAGCAGCTCTCAAGGGGGGGGGCCACAGTACTTC.

The chain combines TRBV7-8 with TRBJ2-2; D is possibly TRBD2 (6 bases). Trimming pared 6 bases from V and 4 bases from J, leaving 9 bases between. This CDR3 region has 13 residues. The germline gives CDR1 SGHVS, CDR2 FQNEAQ. Here the CDR3 DNA reads TGTGCCAGCAGTTGGGACTTCACCGGGGAGCTGTTTTTT. Encoded protein: CASSWDFTGELFF.

V is TRBV19 and J is TRBJ2-7, with a tentative D call TRBD1 (5 bases). The CDR3 loop spans 14 amino acids. Trimming took off 7 bases at V and 0 bases at J, with 13 bases between the two ends. The V gene's germline CDR1 is LNHDA and CDR2 SQIVND (reference sequence). CDR3: CASIGHESSYEQYF. CDR3 sequence (DNA): TGTGCCAGTATCGGACACGAGAGCTCCTACGAGCAGTACTTC.

The CDR3 DNA reads as TGTGCCAGCAGCCCGGGACAAGGCGGCTACACCTTC. This codes for CASSPGQGGYTF. The chain links TRBV3-1 (or the pseudogene TRBV3-2) to TRBJ1-2; the D gene is possibly TRBD1 (6 bases). Per the germline V gene, CDR1 is LGHDT and CDR2 is YNNKEL (reference sequence). The ends were cut back, 4 bases at V and 8 bases at J, with 11 bases in the middle. This CDR3 region has 12 residues.

The chain employs TRBV27 and TRBJ2-7; 9 bases agree with TRBD1. CDR1 and CDR2 from the germline V gene are MNHEY and SMNVEV (reference sequence). J lost 9 bases, V lost 5 bases, and 8 bases had no gene match. The CDR3 runs to 13 residues. The CDR3: CASSPDRGWGQYF. The CDR3 nucleotides are TGTGCCAGCAGTCCAGACAGGGGGTGGGGGCAGTACTTC.

V gene TRBV4-3 combines with J gene TRBJ1-2; TRBD1 matches 8 bases. V trimming: 4 bases; J trimming: 5 bases; junction bases outside the gene matches: 9. Germline assignment: CDR1 LGHNA and CDR2 YSLEER. CDR3 length: 15 residues. Here the CDR3 DNA reads TGCGCCAGCAGCCCTACCTCAGGGGGCCCGTATGGCTACACCTTC. Its translation is CASSPTSGGPYGYTF.

The chain carries TRBV5-8 and TRBJ1-2; 10 bases match TRBD1. Trimming removed 2 bases from V and 8 bases from J; junction bases left unmatched: 9. From germline, CDR1 is SGHTS and CDR2 YDEGEE. This CDR3 contains 15 residues. This CDR3 is CASSFTDRGRRGYTF. The CDR3 DNA is TGTGCCAGCAGCTTTACCGACAGGGGGCGGAGGGGCTACACCTTC.

The chain is built from TRBV6-2 or TRBV6-3 and TRBJ1-2; D gene unclear. CDR3 length equals 14 residues. CDR1 is MNHEY, CDR2 SVGEGT, per germline. V lost 6 bases to trimming and J lost 0 bases, with 11 bases between them. The CDR3 DNA is TGTGCCAGCAGCCCGACGGAGACTAACTATGGCTACACCTTC. Translating it yields CASSPTETNYGYTF.

The V call is TRBV7-2, the J call TRBJ1-2; 8 bases align to TRBD1. CDR1 and CDR2 from the germline V gene are SGHTA and FQGNSA. V shed 5 bases, J shed 3 bases, and the junction held 8 bases outside the gene matches. This CDR3 is 15 amino acids long. In nucleotides, the CDR3 is TGTGCCAGCAGCGGCGGACAGGGCTGGCACTATGGCTACACCTTC. Encoded protein: CASSGGQGWHYGYTF.

The chain links TRBV3-1 (or the pseudogene TRBV3-2) to TRBJ1-4; TRBD1 agrees at 8 bases. The germline gives CDR1 LGHDT, CDR2 YNNKEL (reference sequence). With V trimmed by 3 bases and J by 3 bases, 9 bases remained unmatched. This CDR3 region has 17 residues. CDR3 residues: CASSHPGQGAANEKLFF. Written as DNA, the CDR3 is TGTGCCAGCAGCCACCCAGGACAGGGCGCGGCTAATGAAAAACTGTTTTTT.

The CDR3 reads CASSHRGSNTEAFF. CDR3 DNA sequence: TGTGCCAGCAGCCACAGGGGGTCCAACACTGAAGCTTTCTTT. This chain uses TRBV2 with TRBJ1-1; 8 bases fit TRBD1. With V trimmed by 6 bases and J by 2 bases, 5 bases remained unmatched. CDR3 size: 14 residues. Germline V gene sequence: CDR1 SNHLY, CDR2 FYNNEI.

This chain links TRBV27 with TRBJ1-2; tentative D call: TRBD1 (6 bases). This CDR3 comprises 12 residues. Germline V gene lookup returns CDR1 MNHEY and CDR2 SMNVEV (reference sequence). Trimming removed 5 bases at V and 4 bases at J, with 8 bases between. As DNA, the CDR3 is TGTGCCAGCAGTGGGGGCGCCTATGGCTACACCTTC. This translates into CASSGGAYGYTF.

The chain couples TRBV3-1 (or the pseudogene TRBV3-2) to TRBJ1-1; weak D call: TRBD1 (5 bases). Germline V CDR1 and CDR2: LGHDT, YNNKEL (reference sequence). The germline V and J ends were trimmed by 2 bases and 1 base, with 8 bases remaining between them. This CDR3 region has 14 residues. The CDR3, as DNA: TGTGCCAGCAGCCAATCGACAGAGAACACTGAAGCTTTCTTT. This translates into CASSQSTENTEAFF.

The chain joins TRBV5-1 to TRBJ2-2; a possible D gene is TRBD1 (7 bases). Germline V gene data show CDR1 as SGHRS and CDR2 as YFSETQ. V was cut by 2 bases and J by 4 bases, with 12 bases left in between. This CDR3 is 15 amino acids long. The CDR3 sequence is CASSLAQGGTGELFF. The CDR3 coding sequence is TGCGCCAGCAGCTTAGCCCAGGGGGGCACCGGGGAGCTGTTTTTT.

The chain employs TRBV2 and TRBJ1-2; 8 bases match TRBD1. CDR1 SNHLY and CDR2 FYNNEI come from the germline V gene. This CDR3 is 15 amino acids long. V was pared by 7 bases and J by 4 bases, with 11 bases of the junction left unmatched. The DNA for the CDR3 is TGTGCCAGCACCCTGGGACAGGCGCTATCCTATGGCTACACCTTC. It yields the protein CASTLGQALSYGYTF.

The V call is TRBV7-2, the J call TRBJ2-3; TRBD2 might be the D (5 bases). The germline V and J ends were trimmed by 3 bases and 0 bases, with 16 bases remaining between them. CDR3 size: 17 residues. Germline V gene sequence: CDR1 SGHTA, CDR2 FQGNSA. The CDR3 DNA reads TGTGCCAGCAGCTTTACTCGGTCGGCGGGTAGCACAGATACGCAGTATTTT. Its protein product is CASSFTRSAGSTDTQYF.

This chain joins TRBV13 and TRBJ1-1, with TRBD1 matching 9 bases. CDR1 PRHDT and CDR2 FYEKMQ come from the germline V gene (reference sequence). The CDR3 runs to 15 residues. V lost 5 bases, J lost 4 bases, and 8 bases stayed unmatched. In nucleotides, the CDR3 is TGTGCCAGCAGCACCACCGGGACAGGGATCACTGAAGCTTTCTTT. Translation: CASSTTGTGITEAFF.

The CDR3 reads CASSGIDRGNEKLFF. The CDR3 coding sequence is TGTGCCAGCAGCGGAATTGACAGGGGTAATGAAAAACTGTTTTTT. The V and J genes are TRBV9 and TRBJ1-4; 8 nucleotides line up with TRBD1. V lost 3 bases to trimming and J lost 4 bases; unmatched junction nucleotides: 5. Germline CDR1 reads SGDLS; CDR2 reads YYNGEE. This CDR3 is built from 15 residues.